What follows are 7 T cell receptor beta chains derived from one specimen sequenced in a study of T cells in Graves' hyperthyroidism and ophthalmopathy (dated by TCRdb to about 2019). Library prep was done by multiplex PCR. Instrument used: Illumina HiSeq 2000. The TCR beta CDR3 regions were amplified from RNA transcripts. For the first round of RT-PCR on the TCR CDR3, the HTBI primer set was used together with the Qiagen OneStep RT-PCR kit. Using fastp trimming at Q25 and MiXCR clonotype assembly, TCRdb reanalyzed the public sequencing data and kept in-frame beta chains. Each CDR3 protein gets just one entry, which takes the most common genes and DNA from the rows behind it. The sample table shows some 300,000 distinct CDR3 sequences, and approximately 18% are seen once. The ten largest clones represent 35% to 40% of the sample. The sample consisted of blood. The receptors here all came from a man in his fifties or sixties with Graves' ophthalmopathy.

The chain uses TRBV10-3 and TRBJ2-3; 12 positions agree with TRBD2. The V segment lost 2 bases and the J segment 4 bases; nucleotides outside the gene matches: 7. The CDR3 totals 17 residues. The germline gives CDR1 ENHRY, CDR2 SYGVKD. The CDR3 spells CAISETRTSGIADTQYF. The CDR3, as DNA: TGTGCCATCAGTGAGACCCGGACTAGCGGGATCGCAGATACGCAGTATTTT.

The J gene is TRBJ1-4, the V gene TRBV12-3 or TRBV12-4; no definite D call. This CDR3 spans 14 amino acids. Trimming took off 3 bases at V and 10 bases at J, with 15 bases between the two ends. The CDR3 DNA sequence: TGTGCCAGCAGTTTTTCCCTTAGGGCCGGAAAACTGTTTTTT. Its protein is CASSFSLRAGKLFF.

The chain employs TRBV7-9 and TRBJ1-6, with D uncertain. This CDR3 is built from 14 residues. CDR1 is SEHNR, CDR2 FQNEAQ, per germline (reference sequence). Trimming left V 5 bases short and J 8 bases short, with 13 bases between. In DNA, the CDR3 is TGTGCCAGCAGCCGGGGAGTTGGGGATTCACCCCTCCACTTT. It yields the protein CASSRGVGDSPLHF. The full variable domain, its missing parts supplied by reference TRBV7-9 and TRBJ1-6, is DTGVSQNPRHKITKRGQNVTFRCDPISEHNRLYWYRQTLGQGPEFLTYFQNEAQLEKSRLLSDRFSAERPKGSFSTLEIQRTEQGDSAMYLCASSRGVGDSPLHFGNGTRLTVT.

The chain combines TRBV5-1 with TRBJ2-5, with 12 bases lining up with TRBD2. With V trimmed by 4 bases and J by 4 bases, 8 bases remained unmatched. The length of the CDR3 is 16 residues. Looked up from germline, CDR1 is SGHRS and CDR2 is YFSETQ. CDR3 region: CASSTLGLAGRETQYF. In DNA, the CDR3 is TGCGCCAGCAGCACCCTCGGACTAGCGGGAAGAGAGACCCAGTACTTC.

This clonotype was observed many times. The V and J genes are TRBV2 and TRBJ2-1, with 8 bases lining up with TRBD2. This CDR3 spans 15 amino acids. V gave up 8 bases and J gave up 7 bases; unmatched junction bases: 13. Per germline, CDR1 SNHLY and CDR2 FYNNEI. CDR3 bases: TGTGCCAGCCCCAGATCGGGACTAGTTATGAATGAGCAGTTCTTC. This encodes CASPRSGLVMNEQFF.

CDR3 sequence reads: CASSPAQGDTQYF. In DNA form, the CDR3 reads TGTGCCAGCTCACCCGCTCAGGGAGATACGCAGTATTTT. V usage is TRBV18 and J usage is TRBJ2-3, with D possibly being TRBD1 (5 bases). Germline values: CDR1 KGHSH, CDR2 LQKENI. V was pared by 3 bases and J by 5 bases, with 9 bases between. The CDR3 sequence is 13 residues long. The variable domain in full, with the rest retrieved from reference TRBV18 and TRBJ2-3, is NAGVMQNPRHLVRRRGQEARLRCSPMKGHSHVYWYRQLPEEGLKFMVYLQKENIIDESGMPKERFSAEFPKEGPSILRIQQVVRGDSAAYFCASSPAQGDTQYFGPGTRLTVL.

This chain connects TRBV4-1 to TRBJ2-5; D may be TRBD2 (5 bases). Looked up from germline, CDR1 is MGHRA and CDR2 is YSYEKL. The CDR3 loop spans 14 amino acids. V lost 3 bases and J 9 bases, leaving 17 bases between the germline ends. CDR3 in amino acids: CASSQAGRPEAQYF. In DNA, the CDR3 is TGCGCCAGCAGCCAGGCGGGCAGACCGGAGGCCCAGTACTTC.